This T cell receptor (beta chain) comes out of a study of T-cell reconstitution after alpha-beta-depleted transplantation in children (dated by TCRdb to 2016 to 2018). General notes on the study: The study quantitatively tracked T-cell immune reconstitution after TCRalphabeta/CD19-depleted allogeneic hematopoietic cell transplantation in children using TCR repertoire profiling. Overall results and qualifications from the work: The apparently early alphabetaT-cell count recovery about two months after transplant was reportedly dependent on only several hundred rapidly expanded clones derived from non-depleted graft cells. Hyperexpanded clone frequencies declined over subsequent months; after one year, T-cell counts and TCRbeta diversity were mostly attributed to newly produced T cells. In some patients, the high TCRbeta diversity seen at day 60 was put down to recipient T cells and intrathymic progenitors that had survived conditioning.

Library creation used PCR. TCRdb lists the instrument as Illumina HiSeq 2500. TCR library preparation used molecular barcoding, with unique molecular identifiers applied to normalize quantification of the TCRbeta repertoire. TCRdb reprocessing: public reads trimmed at Q25 with fastp, clones called with MiXCR, in-frame beta chains kept. Identical CDR3 protein sequences are pooled into one entry, listed with their most common genes and DNA. Present in this sample are some 87,000 distinct CDR3 sequences, 15% to 18% of which were seen just once. The top ten clones comprise about 19% of the sample. V loses 5 bases of germline sequence and J loses 4 bases, and the interval between the two ends is 15 bases. Inclusive of the bounding cysteine and phenylalanine, the CDR3 is 14 residues long. Left in the record is the CDR3 DNA by itself, 42 bases read in frame from the first base. The germline V gene provides CDR1 KGHSH and CDR2 LQKENI.

According to the study, the label for this sample's treatment or condition signals: allogeneic hematopoietic cell transplantation with graft depleted of TCRalphabeta T cells and CD19 B cells. The children who served as transplant recipients had been given grafts of TCRalphabeta/CD19-depleted allogeneic hematopoietic cells. This clonotype occurred many times. There is no known antigen for this receptor. Base qualities are not at hand, and no much larger clone is one base apart. The sequence derives from a male patient between 2 and 15 years old who had a stem cell transplant for acute lymphoblastic leukemia, so the T cells may come from the graft donor. The chain is assembled from TRBV18 and TRBJ2-7; tentative D gene TRBD1, with 6 bases matching. The source was PBMCs, mostly from graft donor cells, collected 180 days after TCRalphabeta/CD19-depleted stem cell transplant. The DNA is TGTGCCAGCTCAGAAACAGGGTCACGATACGAGCAGTACTTC. Translated, this gives CASSETGSRYEQYF.